This is a list of T cell receptor beta chains from one sample in a study of metastatic and nonmetastatic thyroid tumors. TCRdb re-analyzed the PCR reads using MiXCR. This table holds roughly 10,000 clones, under 25% found once. Sequencing was carried out using adjacent normal tissue. The receptors derive from a female donor with papillary thyroid cancer or a benign thyroid nodule (not recorded which). Some clones in this sample may be carry-over from other donors' samples. Each CDR3 is given with its conserved first and last residue. The D gene is left open where the match is weak. Some rows mark clone size as missing; the rest say once, few, many or name a class of expanded clone.

.	.	TRBV20-1	TRBJ1-5	CSAFRGPGTAQHF	TGCAGTGCATTCAGGGGCCCAGGTACGGCCCAGCATTTT
many	.	TRBV30	TRBJ1-2	CAWRQGGYTF	TGTGCCTGGAGACAGGGTGGCTACACCTTC
.	.	TRBV20-1	TRBJ1-4	CSDPGGGLREKLFF	TGCAGCGACCCGGGGGGAGGGTTACGGGAAAAACTGTTTTTT
many	TRBD2	TRBV7-2	TRBJ2-3	CASSLISGVDTQYF	TGTGCCAGCAGCTTAATTAGCGGGGTAGATACGCAGTATTTT
medium-sized	.	TRBV12-3/TRBV12-4	TRBJ2-1	CASTRGSSSYNEQFF	TGTGCCAGCACCCGGGGCAGTAGCTCCTACAATGAGCAGTTCTTC
few	TRBD1	TRBV2	TRBJ1-6	CASKGQGDSPLHF	TGTGCCAGCAAGGGGCAGGGGGATTCACCCCTCCACTTT
.	.	TRBV5-1	TRBJ2-1	CASSETGETYNEQFF	TGCGCCAGCAGCGAGACAGGCGAGACTTACAATGAGCAGTTCTTC
few	TRBD1	TRBV19	TRBJ1-1	CASSYRGEGTEAFF	TGTGCCAGTAGCTACAGGGGAGAAGGTACTGAAGCTTTCTTT
.	.	TRBV19	TRBJ1-6	CASSFQGFYYSPLHF	TGTGCCAGTAGTTTCCAGGGTTTCTATTATTCACCACTCCACTTT
few	.	TRBV4-2	TRBJ1-3	CASSQGGAWGSGNTIYF	TGTGCCAGCAGCCAAGGTGGGGCATGGGGCTCTGGAAACACCATATATTTT
.	.	TRBV6-1	TRBJ1-3	CASTLRGSSGNTIYF	TGTGCCAGCACCCTACGGGGGAGCTCTGGAAACACCATATATTTT
.	.	TRBV12-3/TRBV12-4	TRBJ2-1	CASSLAQYGAEQFF	TGTGCCAGCAGTTTAGCGCAATATGGGGCCGAGCAGTTCTTC
few	.	TRBV6-1	TRBJ2-1	CDTASYNEQFF	TGTGACACAGCGTCCTACAATGAGCAGTTCTTC
many	.	TRBV4-1	TRBJ2-3	CASSQEVSWGADTQYF	TGCGCCAGCAGCCAAGAGGTCTCTTGGGGCGCAGATACGCAGTATTTT
.	TRBD2	TRBV28	TRBJ2-7	CASSSPASGRPYEQYF	TGTGCCAGCAGTTCCCCCGCTAGCGGACGCCCCTACGAGCAGTACTTC
.	.	TRBV2	TRBJ2-6	CASSFSTWANVPTF	TGTGCCAGCAGTTTTTCTACTTGGGCCAACGTCCCGACTTTC
many	TRBD2	TRBV29-1	TRBJ2-7	CSVRTSGNEQYF	TGCAGCGTCCGGACTAGCGGGAACGAGCAGTACTTC
many	.	TRBV7-3	TRBJ2-2	CASSPWGAETGELFF	TGTGCCAGCAGCCCCTGGGGGGCAGAAACCGGGGAGCTGTTTTTT
many	.	TRBV29-1	TRBJ2-1	CSPRVIDEQFF	TGCAGCCCCCGTGTGATAGATGAGCAGTTCTTC
.	TRBD1	TRBV19	TRBJ2-2	CASRTGFRGRGTGELFF	TGTGCCAGTAGGACTGGATTCAGGGGGCGCGGCACCGGGGAGCTGTTTTTT
few	.	TRBV6-5	TRBJ2-1	CASSHEGRINEQFF	TGTGCCAGCAGTCACGAGGGCCGTATCAATGAGCAGTTCTTC
.	TRBD2	TRBV7-3	TRBJ2-3	CSSSLNYREVHDEQYF	TGTTCCAGCAGCTTAAACTATCGGGAGGTCCACGATGAGCAGTATTTT
.	TRBD2	TRBV7-6	TRBJ2-3	CASSLGASGYTDTQYF	TGTGCCAGCAGCTTAGGGGCTAGCGGGTATACAGATACGCAGTATTTT
medium-sized	.	TRBV30	TRBJ1-2	CAWSVQQWNYGYTF	TGTGCCTGGAGTGTACAACAGTGGAACTATGGCTACACCTTC
medium-sized	TRBD1	TRBV10-3	TRBJ2-7	CAISWLGTGGYEQYF	TGTGCCATCAGCTGGCTAGGGACAGGGGGCTACGAGCAGTACTTC
many	.	TRBV7-3	TRBJ1-3	CASKASASGNTIYF	TGTGCCAGCAAGGCCAGCGCGTCTGGAAACACCATATATTTT
many	.	TRBV11-2	TRBJ1-1	CASSPPAGRAFF	TGTGCCAGCAGCCCCCCTGCCGGTCGGGCTTTCTTT
.	.	TRBV4-1	TRBJ2-7	CARSHAAWEVHNEQYF	TGCGCCAGGAGCCATGCCGCCTGGGAAGTTCACAACGAGCAGTACTTC
medium-sized	TRBD1	TRBV5-1	TRBJ1-2	CASSPGQGALDYGYTF	TGCGCCAGCAGTCCGGGACAGGGGGCTTTAGACTATGGCTACACCTTC
.	TRBD1	TRBV5-6	TRBJ1-1	CASSSQGARFAFF	TGTGCCAGCAGCTCACAGGGGGCAAGGTTTGCTTTCTTT
.	TRBD2	TRBV7-8	TRBJ2-7	CGRSFGRAMYEQYF	TGTGGCAGGAGCTTCGGGAGGGCCATGTACGAGCAGTACTTC
many	.	TRBV7-7	TRBJ2-2	CASSLVGLTGELFF	TGTGCTAGCAGCTTAGTAGGGTTGACCGGGGAGCTGTTTTTT